Included here is one T cell receptor beta chain sequence, with context. An input of about 0.45 to 1 ug of RNA was subjected to reverse transcription using random hexamers. Amplification of the TCR beta CDR3 was carried out by immunoSEQ multiplex PCR, which spanned a total of 54 Vbeta and 13 Jbeta segments. TCRdb called the immunoSEQ multiplex PCR reads again in MiXCR, with one record for every CDR3 protein. Counted here are approximately 180,000 distinct CDR3 sequences, roughly 94% occurring once; the ten biggest clones make up around 0.1%. In contrast to the negatively isolated CD8+ and CD4+ T cells, TEMRA cells were FACS-enriched. Looked up from germline, CDR1 is SQVTM and CDR2 is ANQGSEA. CDR3 length equals 12 residues. Between the trimmed V and J ends, which lost 3 bases and 5 bases, there was a span of 8 bases. This specimen comes from a study of CD8 T cells in Susac syndrome. Study summary: At blood draw, Susac syndrome patients were therapy-naive, on corticosteroids, or on intravenous immunoglobulin alone.

V and J are TRBV29-1 and TRBJ2-1, with D perhaps TRBD1 (7 bases). The receptor was derived from a human donor with Susac syndrome. Sequencing used CD4+ T cells from PBMCs. In nucleotides, the CDR3 is TGCAGCGTTGACAGGGGGGACAATGAGCAGTTCTTC. Translated, it gives CSVDRGDNEQFF.